Listed below are T cell receptor beta chains from one sample, sequenced in a study of cytomegalovirus exposure and HLA in healthy donors. Here immunoSEQ multiplex PCR was the method, and the copy in TCRdb shows in-frame clones only, minus some. Among 100,000 to 150,000 clones listed, roughly 74% were seen once. Sequencing input: PBMCs. All receptors come from a man between 40 and 49 years old in good health and CMV-seronegative. Each CDR3 is given with its conserved first and last residue. D genes are given only for firm matches. Size is stated for part of the rows, as once, few or many counts, or as a class when the clone is expanded.

J gene: TRBJ1-5
V gene: TRBV4-3
D gene: NA
clone size: NA
CDR3 DNA: TGCGCCAGCAGCCAAGACGGAGTGGGCAATCAGCCCCAGCATTTT
CDR3 protein: CASSQDGVGNQPQHF

J gene: TRBJ2-5
V gene: TRBV4-3
D gene: TRBD2
clone size: once
CDR3 DNA: TGCGCCAGCAGCGTGACTAGCGGGCCTGGGGAGACCCAGTACTTC
CDR3 protein: CASSVTSGPGETQYF

J gene: TRBJ2-7
V gene: TRBV6-5
D gene: TRBD1
clone size: NA
CDR3 DNA: TGTGCCAGCAGTTACAGTGGGACAGGGGAGTACGAGCAGTACTTC
CDR3 protein: CASSYSGTGEYEQYF

J gene: TRBJ1-4
V gene: TRBV7-9
D gene: NA
clone size: NA
CDR3 DNA: TGTGCCAGCAGCTTAGCGCAGTCAGGCCAACTGTTTTTT
CDR3 protein: CASSLAQSGQLFF

J gene: TRBJ1-5
V gene: TRBV28
D gene: NA
clone size: NA
CDR3 DNA: TGTGCCAGCACCCCTCCGGGTCGGCAGCCCCAGCATTTT
CDR3 protein: CASTPPGRQPQHF

J gene: TRBJ1-6
V gene: TRBV28
D gene: TRBD1
clone size: NA
CDR3 DNA: TGTGCCAGCAGTCCATCAACCCGGACAGGCCGATATAATTCACCCCTCCACTTT
CDR3 protein: CASSPSTRTGRYNSPLHF

J gene: TRBJ1-2
V gene: TRBV5-6
D gene: NA
clone size: NA
CDR3 DNA: TGTGCCAGCGGGACATTAGGGCGTGATGGCTACACCTTC
CDR3 protein: CASGTLGRDGYTF

J gene: TRBJ2-2
V gene: TRBV9
D gene: NA
clone size: once
CDR3 DNA: TGTGCCAGCAGCGTAGGCGTTAACACCGGGGAGCTGTTTTTT
CDR3 protein: CASSVGVNTGELFF

J gene: TRBJ1-2
V gene: TRBV10-3
D gene: TRBD1
clone size: NA
CDR3 DNA: TGTGCCATCAGTGAGCCTGGGACAGGGAAGGGGCCTGGCTACACCTTC
CDR3 protein: CAISEPGTGKGPGYTF

J gene: TRBJ2-1
V gene: TRBV2
D gene: TRBD1
clone size: NA
CDR3 DNA: TGTGCCAGCAACCCCGGGGCAGGGGGTTCCTACAATGAGCAGTTCTTC
CDR3 protein: CASNPGAGGSYNEQFF

J gene: TRBJ2-5
V gene: TRBV7-6
D gene: NA
clone size: NA
CDR3 DNA: TGTGCCAGCAGCGCCGCAGTAGCAGGGGTCGGGGAGACCCAGTACTTC
CDR3 protein: CASSAAVAGVGETQYF

J gene: TRBJ2-1
V gene: TRBV7-8
D gene: NA
clone size: few
CDR3 DNA: TGTGCCAGCAGCTTAGGCCGTCGGACTACTTCCTACAATGAGCAGTTCTTC
CDR3 protein: CASSLGRRTTSYNEQFF

J gene: TRBJ1-3
V gene: TRBV7-2
D gene: NA
clone size: NA
CDR3 DNA: TGTGCCAGCAGCTTGGAGGGAAACACCATATATTTT
CDR3 protein: CASSLEGNTIYF

J gene: TRBJ2-3
V gene: TRBV5-4
D gene: TRBD1
clone size: NA
CDR3 DNA: TGTGCCAGCAGCCCGGGACAGGAAAGCACAGATACGCAGTATTTT
CDR3 protein: CASSPGQESTDTQYF